Below, one TCR beta chain is given with its context. Its target is not known. Sequenced by immunoSEQ multiplex PCR; TCRdb stores in-frame clones only, minus some. The table lists 15,000 or so clones, 70% of them singletons, with 9% in the top ten. Peptide-pool stimulation followed by sequencing identified expanded antigen-specific CD4+ clonotypes in the ViraFEST assay. Following an approximately ten-day culture, CD4+ T cells were purified. Each person got two doses of an mRNA SARS-CoV-2 vaccine, BNT162b2 or mRNA-1273. The entry originates in a study of vaccination effects on CD4 cells after COVID-19. V lost 5 bases to trimming and J lost 2 bases, with 8 bases between them. Germline V gene data show CDR1 as ENHRY and CDR2 as SYGVKD. The CDR3 runs to 13 residues.

The TCR originated in a human donor who received a COVID-19 vaccine. Sequenced material: CD4+ T cells from PBMCs cultured with SARS-CoV-2 spike peptides, taken after COVID-19 vaccination. The V and J genes are TRBV10-3 and TRBJ2-3, with D unresolved. CDR3 in amino acids: CAISPNPTDTQYF. The CDR3 bases are TGTGCCATCAGTCCAAACCCCACAGATACGCAGTATTTT.